Listed here are 5 T cell receptor beta chains from one sample, sequenced in a study of shared clonotypes between healthy human individuals. Sequenced by immunoSEQ multiplex PCR; TCRdb stores in-frame clones only, minus some. The sample has 2 million to 2.5 million clones; roughly 93% are singletons. What was sequenced was naive CD4+ T cells from PBMCs. Subset here: CD45RA+ positively selected. The receptors shown here come from a man between 18 and 35 years old in good health. Some clones in this sample may be carry-over from other donors' samples.

The chain combines TRBV9 with TRBJ2-7; TRBD2 matches 7 bases. The V gene's germline CDR1 is SGDLS and CDR2 YYNGEE. This CDR3 region has 15 residues. Trimming removed 3 bases from V and 6 bases from J; junction bases left unmatched: 12. The CDR3 nucleotides read TGTGCCAGCAGCGGACTAGCCCCCGAGGACGGCGAGCAGTACTTC. Amino acid sequence: CASSGLAPEDGEQYF.

This rearrangement joins TRBV27 to TRBJ2-5; 7 nucleotides line up with TRBD1. CDR1 is MNHEY, CDR2 SMNVEV, per germline (reference sequence). This CDR3 spans 14 amino acids. The V segment lost 6 bases and the J segment 0 bases; nucleotides outside the gene matches: 4. CDR3 in DNA: TGTGCCAGCAGGCCGGGACAGTACCAAGAGACCCAGTACTTC. Translating gives CASRPGQYQETQYF.

The V call is TRBV6-1, the J call TRBJ2-7; 8 nucleotides agree with TRBD2. The CDR3 covers 14 residues. The junction had 7 bases not matched to a gene; V was cut back by 6 bases and J by 3 bases. The germline CDR1 and CDR2 sequences are MNHNS and SASEGT. The CDR3 DNA reads TGTGCCAGCAGGGGTGGTAGCGGGGTCTACGAGCAGTACTTC. This sequence encodes CASRGGSGVYEQYF.

This chain connects TRBV5-1 to TRBJ2-7; D not resolved. V lost 4 bases and J 6 bases, leaving 23 bases between the germline ends. This CDR3 region has 16 residues. Germline V gene lookup returns CDR1 SGHRS and CDR2 YFSETQ. In nucleotides, the CDR3 is TGCGCCAGCAGCCTAGGAGAGTCAAGGTCCTCGGGCGAGCAGTACTTC. It encodes CASSLGESRSSGEQYF.

The gene calls are TRBV29-1 and TRBJ2-7; D not certain. V was shortened by 4 bases and J by 3 bases, with 10 bases between the two germline ends. CDR1 is SQVTM, CDR2 ANQGSEA, per germline. The CDR3 runs to 12 residues. The CDR3 loop is CSVGGAIYEQYF. CDR3 sequence (DNA): TGCAGCGTTGGTGGAGCTATCTACGAGCAGTACTTC.